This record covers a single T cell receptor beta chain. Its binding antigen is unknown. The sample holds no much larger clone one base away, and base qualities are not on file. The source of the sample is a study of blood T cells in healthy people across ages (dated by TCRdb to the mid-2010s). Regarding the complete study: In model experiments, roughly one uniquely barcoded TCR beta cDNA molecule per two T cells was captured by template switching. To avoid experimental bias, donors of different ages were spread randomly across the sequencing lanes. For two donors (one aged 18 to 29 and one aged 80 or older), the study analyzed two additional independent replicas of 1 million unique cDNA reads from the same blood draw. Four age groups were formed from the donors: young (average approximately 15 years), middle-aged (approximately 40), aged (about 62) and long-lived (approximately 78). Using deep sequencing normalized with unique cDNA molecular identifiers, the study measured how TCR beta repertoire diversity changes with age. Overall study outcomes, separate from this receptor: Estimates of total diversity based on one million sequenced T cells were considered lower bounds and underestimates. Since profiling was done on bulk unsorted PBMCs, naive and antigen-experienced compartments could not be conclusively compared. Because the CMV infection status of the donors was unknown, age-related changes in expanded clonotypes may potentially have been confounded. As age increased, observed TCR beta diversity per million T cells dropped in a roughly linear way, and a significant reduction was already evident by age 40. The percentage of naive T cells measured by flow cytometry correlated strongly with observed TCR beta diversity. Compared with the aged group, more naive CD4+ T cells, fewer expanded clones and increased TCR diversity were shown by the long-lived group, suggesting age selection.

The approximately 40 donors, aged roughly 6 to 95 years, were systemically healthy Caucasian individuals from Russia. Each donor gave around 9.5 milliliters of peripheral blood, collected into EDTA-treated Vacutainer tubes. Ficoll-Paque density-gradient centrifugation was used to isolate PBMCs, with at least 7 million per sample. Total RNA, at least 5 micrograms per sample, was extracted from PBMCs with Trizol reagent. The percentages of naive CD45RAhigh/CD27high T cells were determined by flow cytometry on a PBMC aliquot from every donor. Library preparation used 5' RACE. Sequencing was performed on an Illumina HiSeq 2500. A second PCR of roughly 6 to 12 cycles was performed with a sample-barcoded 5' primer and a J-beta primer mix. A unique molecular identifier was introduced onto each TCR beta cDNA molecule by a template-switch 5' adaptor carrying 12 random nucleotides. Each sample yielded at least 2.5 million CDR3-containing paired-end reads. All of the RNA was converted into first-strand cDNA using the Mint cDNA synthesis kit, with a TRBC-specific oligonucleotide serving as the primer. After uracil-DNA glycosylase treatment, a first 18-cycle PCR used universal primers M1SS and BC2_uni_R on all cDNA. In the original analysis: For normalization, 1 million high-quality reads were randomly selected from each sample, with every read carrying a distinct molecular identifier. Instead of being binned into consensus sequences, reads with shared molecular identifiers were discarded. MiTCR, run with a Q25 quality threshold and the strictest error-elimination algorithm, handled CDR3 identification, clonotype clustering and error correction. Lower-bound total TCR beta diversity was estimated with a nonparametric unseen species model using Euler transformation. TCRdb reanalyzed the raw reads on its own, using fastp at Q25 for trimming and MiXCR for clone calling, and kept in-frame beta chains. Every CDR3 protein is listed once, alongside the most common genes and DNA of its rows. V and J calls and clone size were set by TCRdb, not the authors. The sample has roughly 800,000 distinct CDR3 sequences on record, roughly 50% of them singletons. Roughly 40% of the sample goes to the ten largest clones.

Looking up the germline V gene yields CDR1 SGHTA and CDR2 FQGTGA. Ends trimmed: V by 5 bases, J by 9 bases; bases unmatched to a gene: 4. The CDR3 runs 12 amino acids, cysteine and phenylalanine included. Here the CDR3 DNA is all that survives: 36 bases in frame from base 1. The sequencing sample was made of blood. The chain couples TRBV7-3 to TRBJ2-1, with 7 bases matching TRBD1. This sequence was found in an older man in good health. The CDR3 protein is CASSAYRGEQFF. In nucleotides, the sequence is TGTGCCAGCAGCGCCTACAGGGGTGAGCAGTTCTTC.